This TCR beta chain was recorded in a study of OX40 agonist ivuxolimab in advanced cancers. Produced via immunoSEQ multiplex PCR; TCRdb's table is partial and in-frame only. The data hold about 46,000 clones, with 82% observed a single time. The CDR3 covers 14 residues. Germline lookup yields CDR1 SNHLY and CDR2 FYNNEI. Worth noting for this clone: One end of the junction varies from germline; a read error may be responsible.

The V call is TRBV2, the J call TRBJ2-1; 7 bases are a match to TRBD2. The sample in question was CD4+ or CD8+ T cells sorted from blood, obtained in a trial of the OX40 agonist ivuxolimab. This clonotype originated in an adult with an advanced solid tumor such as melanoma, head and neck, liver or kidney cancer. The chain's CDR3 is CGSTDLAAHGEQFF. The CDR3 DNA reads TGTGGCAGCACCGATCTAGCGGCCCACGGGGAGCAGTTCTTC.